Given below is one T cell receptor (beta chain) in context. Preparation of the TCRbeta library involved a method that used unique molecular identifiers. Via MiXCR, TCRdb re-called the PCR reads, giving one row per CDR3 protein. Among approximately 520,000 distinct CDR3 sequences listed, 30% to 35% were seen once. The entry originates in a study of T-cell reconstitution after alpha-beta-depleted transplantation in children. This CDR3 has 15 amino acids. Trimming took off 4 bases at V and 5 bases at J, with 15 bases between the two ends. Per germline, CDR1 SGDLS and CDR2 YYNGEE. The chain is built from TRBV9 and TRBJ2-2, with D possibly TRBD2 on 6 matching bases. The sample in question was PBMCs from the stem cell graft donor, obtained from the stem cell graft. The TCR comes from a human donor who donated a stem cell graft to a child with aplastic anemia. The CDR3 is CASSSGLGETGELFF. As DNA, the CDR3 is TGTGCCAGCAGCTCGGGACTCGGAGAAACCGGGGAGCTGTTTTTT.